A single sample gave rise to the 28 T cell receptor beta chains below, sequenced in a study of vaccination and CD4 T cells after COVID-19. Cultured CD4+ T cells had their DNA profiled by the Oncomine TCR Beta short-read assay. TCRdb re-derived calls from the PCR reads in MiXCR, one entry per CDR3 protein. Of some 15,000 distinct CDR3 sequences in the sample, around three quarters are singletons; the top ten hold 15% to 20%. Noted treatment: roughly ten-day PBMC culture with coronavirus spike peptide pools or control peptides (ViraFEST assay). For these TCRs, the target antigens are not known. Input material: CD4+ T cells from blood, cultured in vitro. The receptors stem from a human donor who had recovered from COVID-19.

This sequence joins TRBV27 and TRBJ2-1, with TRBD2 matching over 7 bases. Germline-derived CDR1 and CDR2 are MNHEY and SMNVEV (reference sequence). This CDR3 is built from 15 residues. Trimming removed 5 bases from V and 2 bases from J; junction bases left unmatched: 6. The CDR3: CASSARAGTYNEQFF. The DNA of the CDR3 is TGTGCCAGCAGTGCCCGAGCGGGGACCTACAATGAGCAGTTCTTC.

V usage is TRBV24-1 and J usage is TRBJ1-3; TRBD1 might be the D (6 bases). V gave up 3 bases and J gave up 4 bases, with 12 bases separating them. Germline CDR1 and CDR2: KGHDR and SFDVKD. The CDR3 length is 15 residues. CDR3 DNA: TGTGCCACCAGTGATCCCCGGACAGAGGGAAACACCATATATTTT. Amino acids: CATSDPRTEGNTIYF.

The chain carries TRBV4-2 and TRBJ1-2; D possibly corresponds to TRBD1 (6 bases). Trimming removed 2 bases from V and 14 bases from J, with 21 bases in between. The CDR3 is 14 amino acids. Germline CDR1 is LGHNA and CDR2 is YNFKEQ. The chain's CDR3 is CASSQTPSGGAKTF. CDR3 coding DNA: TGTGCCAGCAGCCAAACTCCCTCGGGGGGGGCTAAGACCTTC.

The chain couples TRBV6-1 to TRBJ1-5; D remains ambiguous. V lost 2 bases and J 7 bases, leaving 9 bases between the germline ends. Germline V lookup: CDR1 MNHNS, CDR2 SASEGT. The CDR3 has 13 residues. This CDR3 reads CASSENEGQPQHF. CDR3 coding DNA: TGTGCCAGCAGTGAAAATGAGGGCCAGCCCCAGCATTTT.

The chain has TRBV27 and TRBJ1-6, with a tentative D call TRBD1 (5 bases). The CDR3 has 13 residues. Looked up from germline, CDR1 is MNHEY and CDR2 is SMNVEV (reference sequence). V shed 4 bases and J shed 7 bases, with 8 bases lying between them. In nucleotides, the CDR3 is TGTGCCAGCAGTTCAGCAGGGAATTCACCCCTCCACTTT. It specifies CASSSAGNSPLHF.

The CDR3 spells CSVDTLRGQYF. CDR3 sequence (DNA): TGCAGCGTTGACACCTTACGAGGGCAGTACTTC. The chain joins TRBV29-1 to TRBJ2-7; D is undetermined. V lost 3 bases, J lost 9 bases, and 12 bases lay in between. The V gene's germline CDR1 is SQVTM and CDR2 ANQGSEA. The CDR3 is 11 residues long.

V and J are TRBV30 and TRBJ2-3; TRBD1 is a possible D gene (5 bases). Germline V gene sequence: CDR1 GTSNPN, CDR2 SVGIG (reference sequence). V shed 0 bases and J shed 2 bases, with 12 bases lying between them. This CDR3 has 15 amino acids. CDR3 DNA sequence: TGTGCCTGGAGTGTAGGGGTAGCAGCCACAGATACGCAGTATTTT. Protein: CAWSVGVAATDTQYF.

This clonotype came up a few times. CDR3 sequence (DNA): TGCAGTGCTATATTTCGACAGGGCAATCAGCCCCAGCATTTT. It codes for CSAIFRQGNQPQHF. The chain combines TRBV20-1 with TRBJ1-5; D is possibly TRBD1 (6 bases). This CDR3 contains 14 residues. The germline CDR1 and CDR2 sequences are DFQATT and SNEGSKA (reference sequence). With 4 bases removed from V and 2 bases from J, the gap between germline ends came to 12 bases.

The V gene is TRBV10-1, the J gene TRBJ2-2, with D possibly matching TRBD1 (5 bases). The germline V and J ends were trimmed by 11 bases and 6 bases, with 13 bases remaining between them. CDR1 is WNHNN and CDR2 is SYGVQD in the germline V gene (reference sequence). CDR3 length equals 12 residues. The CDR3, as DNA: TGCGCCGGCAAACAGGTCCCCGGGGAGCTGTTTTTT. Translated, it gives CAGKQVPGELFF.

The rearrangement links TRBV11-3 to TRBJ2-2; D is undetermined. The V end lost 1 base, the J end lost 2 bases, and 8 bases lay between the germline ends. The germline V gene encodes CDR1 SGHNT and CDR2 YENEEA. CDR3 size: 15 residues. CDR3 sequence reads: CASSLGAENTGELFF. CDR3 nucleotide sequence: TGTGCCAGCAGCTTAGGGGCAGAAAACACCGGGGAGCTGTTTTTT.

This chain uses TRBV6-1 with TRBJ1-1; a weak D match, TRBD1 (6 bases). Trimming pared 7 bases from V and 5 bases from J, leaving 17 bases between. The CDR3 loop spans 14 amino acids. Germline CDR1 and CDR2: MNHNS and SASEGT. Here the CDR3 DNA reads TGTGCCAGCACTACCTCGACAGGATGGACTGAAGCTTTCTTT. Translation: CASTTSTGWTEAFF.

This clonotype was counted between two and nine times. The gene calls are TRBV29-1 and TRBJ2-2, with 8 nucleotides matching TRBD1. The CDR3 loop spans 12 amino acids. In germline, CDR1 is SQVTM, CDR2 ANQGSEA. The CDR3 protein is CTGTGITGELFF. The CDR3 DNA is TGCACCGGGACAGGAATCACCGGGGAGCTGTTTTTT.

The count of this clonotype is one. The DNA for the CDR3 is TGTGCCAGCAGGGAGACGAGCACAGATACGCAGTATTTT. It yields the protein CASRETSTDTQYF. The chain joins TRBV6-2 or TRBV6-3 to TRBJ2-3; D is undetermined. The V and J ends lost 6 bases and 0 bases respectively, with 7 bases between them. This CDR3 is built from 13 residues. Germline V gene sequence: CDR1 MNHEY, CDR2 SVGEGT.

V gene TRBV27 combines with J gene TRBJ1-2; D is perhaps TRBD1 (5 bases). The CDR3 is 14 residues long. The V end was cut by 6 bases, the J end by 7 bases, with 18 bases between. CDR1 and CDR2 (germline): MNHEY, SMNVEV (reference sequence). CDR3 protein: CASRQVSGLGGYTF. As DNA, the CDR3 is TGTGCCAGCAGACAGGTTTCGGGGCTCGGTGGCTACACCTTC.

This chain uses TRBV7-3 with TRBJ1-2; 11 bases agree with TRBD1. The V gene's germline CDR1 is SGHTA and CDR2 FQGTGA. The CDR3 is 15 amino acids. Unmatched junction bases numbered 2, after V lost 3 bases and J lost 2 bases. Here the CDR3 DNA reads TGTGCCAGCAGCTTTAGGGACAGGGGGAACTATGGCTACACCTTC. Translated, it gives CASSFRDRGNYGYTF.

The chain couples TRBV7-2 to TRBJ1-5; D remains unclear. CDR1 is SGHTA, CDR2 FQGNSA, per germline. This CDR3 has 15 residues. V was trimmed by 1 base and J by 8 bases, leaving 15 bases between them. The CDR3 coding sequence is TGTGCCAGCAGCTTAGTGGGTCCCGGAACGGAGCCCCAGCATTTT. Protein product: CASSLVGPGTEPQHF.

This clonotype was seen a few times. The chain uses TRBV20-1 and TRBJ1-5, with D perhaps TRBD1 (5 bases). The CDR3 extends over 13 amino acids. V dropped 3 bases and J dropped 4 bases, with 10 bases sitting between them. Germline V gives CDR1 DFQATT, CDR2 SNEGSKA (reference sequence). CDR3 protein: CSASRDGNQPQHF. Written as DNA, the CDR3 is TGCAGTGCTAGCAGGGACGGGAATCAGCCCCAGCATTTT.

The J gene is TRBJ2-5, the V gene TRBV27; D is tentatively TRBD1 or TRBD2 (5 bases each). This CDR3 comprises 14 residues. CDR1 MNHEY and CDR2 SMNVEV come from the germline V gene (reference sequence). V was clipped by 6 bases and J by 0 bases, with 11 bases between them. CDR3 sequence (DNA): TGTGCCAGCAGGGGGGTGGTAAACCAAGAGACCCAGTACTTC. It codes for CASRGVVNQETQYF.

The rearrangement links TRBV27 to TRBJ1-1; D gene unclear. V shed 6 bases and J shed 5 bases, with 16 bases lying between them. Germline-derived CDR1 and CDR2 are MNHEY and SMNVEV (reference sequence). The CDR3 length is 14 residues. The CDR3 sequence: CASRNWRRLTEAFF. The CDR3 DNA is TGTGCCAGCAGGAACTGGCGGAGGTTGACTGAAGCTTTCTTT.

The gene calls are TRBV2 and TRBJ2-1; D remains ambiguous. Trimming left V 8 bases short and J 7 bases short, with 15 bases between. Germline V gene lookup returns CDR1 SNHLY and CDR2 FYNNEI. This CDR3 region has 13 residues. The CDR3 DNA reads TGTGCCAGCCCAACGGGCCGCGCGAATGAGCAGTTCTTC. Its protein is CASPTGRANEQFF.

The chain links TRBV27 to TRBJ2-3; 12 bases map to TRBD2. CDR3 length: 18 amino acids. Germline lookup yields CDR1 MNHEY and CDR2 SMNVEV (reference sequence). After removal of 2 bases from V and 3 bases from J, the junction contained 9 bases not matched to a gene. The CDR3 sequence: CASSLERASGRVTDTQYF. CDR3 nucleotides: TGTGCCAGCAGTTTAGAGCGGGCTAGCGGGAGGGTAACAGATACGCAGTATTTT.

The chain joins TRBV20-1 to TRBJ1-1; TRBD1 matches 11 bases. The CDR3 loop spans 15 amino acids. Germline lookup yields CDR1 DFQATT and CDR2 SNEGSKA (reference sequence). V was pared by 5 bases and J by 2 bases, with 7 bases of the junction left unmatched. The CDR3 loop reads CSAWDRGITNTEAFF. Written as DNA, the CDR3 is TGCAGTGCTTGGGACAGGGGGATTACTAACACTGAAGCTTTCTTT.

The CDR3 region is CASSPARPTGELFF. In DNA form, the CDR3 reads TGTGCCAGCAGCCCCGCTCGCCCTACCGGGGAGCTGTTTTTT. J is TRBJ2-2 and V is TRBV7-3; D unresolved. This CDR3 is 14 amino acids long. Trimming pared 5 bases from V and 5 bases from J, leaving 12 bases between. CDR1 and CDR2 from the germline V gene are SGHTA and FQGTGA.

The chain has TRBV7-8 and TRBJ2-7, with D unclear. Germline V lookup: CDR1 SGHVS, CDR2 FQNEAQ. This CDR3 comprises 12 residues. Trimming took 4 bases from V and 6 from J, leaving 10 bases between them. The CDR3, as DNA: TGTGCCAGCAGCTCTAGTTACAGCGAGCAGTACTTC. Residues: CASSSSYSEQYF.

The chain is built from TRBV7-2 and TRBJ2-7; unclear D gene. Germline V gene sequence: CDR1 SGHTA, CDR2 FQGNSA. Trimming stripped 0 bases from V and 3 bases from J, with 6 bases between. The CDR3 extends over 13 amino acids. The CDR3, as DNA: TGTGCCAGCAGCTTAGCGCGGAACTACGAGCAGTACTTC. Its protein is CASSLARNYEQYF.

Written as DNA, the CDR3 is TGTGCCAGCACCCCCCGGCGGGGGGGTGGTAATGAGCAGTTCTTC. Amino acid sequence: CASTPRRGGGNEQFF. The rearrangement uses TRBV7-2 and TRBJ2-1; TRBD2 agrees at 9 bases. This CDR3 region has 15 residues. The trim removed 7 bases at V and 7 bases at J, leaving 11 bases unmatched. CDR1 and CDR2 (germline): SGHTA, FQGNSA.

The chain carries TRBV9 and TRBJ2-3; tentative D call: TRBD2 (6 bases). The CDR3 spans 16 residues. Trimming took off 2 bases at V and 2 bases at J, with 15 bases between the two ends. Germline lookup yields CDR1 SGDLS and CDR2 YYNGEE. CDR3 in amino acids: CASSVRVGDSTDTQYF. The CDR3 nucleotides are TGTGCCAGCAGCGTCAGGGTCGGGGACTCCACAGATACGCAGTATTTT. Full variable domain (outside the CDR3, taken from reference TRBV9 and TRBJ2-3): DSGVTQTPKHLITATGQRVTLRCSPRSGDLSVYWYQQSLDQGLQFLIQYYNGEERAKGNILERFSAQQFPDLHSELNLSSLELGDSALYFCASSVRVGDSTDTQYFGPGTRLTVL.

The chain couples TRBV2 to TRBJ2-2; 7 nucleotides match TRBD1. The CDR3 runs to 15 residues. CDR1 is SNHLY, CDR2 FYNNEI, per germline. Trimming took 6 bases from V and 1 from J; bases not matched to a gene: 5. Here the CDR3 reads CASSPTGMNTGELFF. In DNA form, the CDR3 reads TGTGCCAGCAGCCCGACAGGGATGAACACCGGGGAGCTGTTTTTT.